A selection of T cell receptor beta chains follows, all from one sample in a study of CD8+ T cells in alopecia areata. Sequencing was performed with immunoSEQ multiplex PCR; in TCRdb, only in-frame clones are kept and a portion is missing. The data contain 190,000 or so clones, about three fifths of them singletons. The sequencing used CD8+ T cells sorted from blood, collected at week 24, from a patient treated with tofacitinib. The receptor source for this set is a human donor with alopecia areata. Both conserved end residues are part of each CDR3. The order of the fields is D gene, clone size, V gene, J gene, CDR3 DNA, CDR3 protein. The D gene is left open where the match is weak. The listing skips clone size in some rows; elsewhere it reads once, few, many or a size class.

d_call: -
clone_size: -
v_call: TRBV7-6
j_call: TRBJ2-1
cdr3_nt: TGTGCCGTCTCCGAGGGGTACAATGAGCAGTTCTTC
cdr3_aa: CAVSEGYNEQFF

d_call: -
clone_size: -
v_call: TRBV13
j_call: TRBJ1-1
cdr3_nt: TGTGCCAGCAGCTCACCTACGGGCACTGAAGCTTTCTTT
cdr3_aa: CASSSPTGTEAFF

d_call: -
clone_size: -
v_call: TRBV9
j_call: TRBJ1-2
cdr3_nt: TGTGCCAGCAGCGTGGCCTCGGACTATGGCTACACCTTC
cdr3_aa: CASSVASDYGYTF

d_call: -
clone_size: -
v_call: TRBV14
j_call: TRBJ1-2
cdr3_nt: TGTGCCAGCAGCCACGGAGGGCTTGGCTACACCTTC
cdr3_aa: CASSHGGLGYTF

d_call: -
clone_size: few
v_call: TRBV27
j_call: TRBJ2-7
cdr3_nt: TGTGCCAGCAGTTTATCTCTACGAGGAAACGAGCAGTACTTC
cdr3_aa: CASSLSLRGNEQYF

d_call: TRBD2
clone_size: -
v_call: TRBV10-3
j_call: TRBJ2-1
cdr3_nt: TGTGCCATCAACCTAGCGGGGGCGGGTGAGCAGTTCTTC
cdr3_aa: CAINLAGAGEQFF

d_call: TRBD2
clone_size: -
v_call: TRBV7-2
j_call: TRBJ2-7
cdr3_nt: TGTGCCAGCACCCAAGGACTAGCGGGCTCCTACGAGCAGTACTTC
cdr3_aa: CASTQGLAGSYEQYF

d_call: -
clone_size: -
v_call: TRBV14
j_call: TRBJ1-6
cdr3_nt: TGTGCCAGCAGCCAAGTTGGGGCAGGGAATTCACCCCTCCACTTT
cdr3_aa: CASSQVGAGNSPLHF

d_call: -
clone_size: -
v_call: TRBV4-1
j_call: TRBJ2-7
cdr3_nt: TGCGCCAGCAGCCAAGATAGGTCACAGAATTACGAGCAGTACTTC
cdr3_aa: CASSQDRSQNYEQYF

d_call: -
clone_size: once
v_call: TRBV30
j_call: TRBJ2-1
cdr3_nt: TGTGCCTGGAGCGGCCAGAGGAATGAGCAGTTCTTC
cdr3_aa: CAWSGQRNEQFF

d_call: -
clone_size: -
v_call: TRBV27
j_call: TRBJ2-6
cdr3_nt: TGTGCCAGCAGTATAACTGGGGCCAACGTCCTGACTTTC
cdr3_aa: CASSITGANVLTF

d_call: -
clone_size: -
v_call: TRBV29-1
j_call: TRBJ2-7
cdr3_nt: TGCAGCGTTCGCAGGGGAAACGAGCAGTACTTC
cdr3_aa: CSVRRGNEQYF

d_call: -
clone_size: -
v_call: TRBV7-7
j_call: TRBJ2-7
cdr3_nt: TGTGCTAGCAGCTCCGGGACCTTCCCCTACGAGCAGTACTTC
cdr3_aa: CASSSGTFPYEQYF

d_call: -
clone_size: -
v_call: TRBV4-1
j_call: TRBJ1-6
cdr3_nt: TGCGCCAGCACCGCCAAAGGGGTCAATAATTCACCCCTCCACTTT
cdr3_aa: CASTAKGVNNSPLHF

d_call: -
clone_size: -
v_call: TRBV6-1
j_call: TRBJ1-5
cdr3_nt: TGTGCCAGCAGGGAGGGCGGCAGCAATCAGCCCCAGCATTTT
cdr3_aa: CASREGGSNQPQHF

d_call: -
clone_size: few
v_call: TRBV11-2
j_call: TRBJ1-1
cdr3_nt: TGTGCCAGCAGCTTTATTTCCGAAGCTTTCTTT
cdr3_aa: CASSFISEAFF

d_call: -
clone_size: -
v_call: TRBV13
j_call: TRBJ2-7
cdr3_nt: TGTGCCAGCAGCCCCTATAGCACCTACGAGCAGTACTTC
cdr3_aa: CASSPYSTYEQYF